This record covers a single TCR beta chain. No antigen is known for it. A much more abundant neighbour one base away suggests this may be a read error. The study excluded patients with uncontrolled infection, other autoimmune disease, pregnancy or lactation. Per germline, CDR1 MDHEN and CDR2 SYDVKM. CDR3 length: 16 residues. V lost 6 bases and J lost 2; bases outside the gene matches: 12. The data stem from a study of T cells in Graves' hyperthyroidism and ophthalmopathy. Study details: Peripheral blood was collected at initial diagnosis, before any treatment. Regarding the study as a whole: Ophthalmopathy was predicted by the model a median of approximately 6 months ahead of onset.

RNA transcripts provided the source from which TCR beta CDR3 regions were amplified. First-round RT-PCR of the TCR CDR3 relied on the HTBI primer set. TCRdb ran MiXCR on the multiplex PCR reads and lists one entry per CDR3 protein. Of roughly 420,000 distinct CDR3 sequences in the sample, 15% to 17% are singletons; the top ten hold 12% to 15%. The rearrangement links TRBV28 to TRBJ1-2, with 7 nucleotides matching TRBD1. This receptor was taken from a woman under 30 with Graves' hyperthyroidism. The specimen sequenced was blood. CDR3 DNA sequence: TGTGCCAGCAGGATAGGGGGCTTTAACGAAAACTATGGCTACACCTTC. It yields the protein CASRIGGFNENYGYTF.